The 18 T cell receptor beta chains below come from one sample, sequenced in a study of T-cell memory formation after mild COVID-19. MiXCR, run by TCRdb on the 5' RACE reads, gives a single entry per CDR3 protein. The sample consists of more than 250,000 distinct CDR3 sequences, approximately 16% of them appearing once. The source material was PBMCs or a T cell subset sorted from them (not recorded which). The receptors stem from a man between 18 and 35 years old who had mild COVID-19 (a few samples of this study predate the infection). Cell type and time point are not known.

This clonotype was recorded many times. J is TRBJ2-5 and V is TRBV5-1, with TRBD1 identical over 8 bases. The V and J ends lost 0 bases and 1 base, in that order; junction bases with no gene match: 5. The CDR3 extends over 16 amino acids. The germline V gene has CDR1 SGHRS and CDR2 YFSETQ. This CDR3 is CASSLEPGGLQETQYF. CDR3 nucleotides: TGCGCCAGCAGCTTGGAACCAGGGGGCCTCCAAGAGACCCAGTACTTC.

This clonotype was found a few times. The gene calls are TRBV6-5 and TRBJ2-1; no firm D call. Per germline, CDR1 MNHEY and CDR2 SVGAGI. The V end was cut by 2 bases, the J end by 0 bases, with 8 bases between. This CDR3 spans 15 amino acids. Here the CDR3 reads CASSYARSSYNEQFF. The CDR3 DNA is TGTGCCAGCAGTTACGCACGGAGCTCCTACAATGAGCAGTTCTTC.

This clonotype was found a few times. V gene TRBV20-1 combines with J gene TRBJ1-2; no clear D. The length of the CDR3 is 12 residues. The V gene's germline CDR1 is DFQATT and CDR2 SNEGSKA (reference sequence). The CDR3 coding sequence is TGCGGTTATAGGACGGCTAACTATGGCTACACCTTC. This encodes CGYRTANYGYTF.

This clonotype came up a few times. The chain carries TRBV2 and TRBJ2-1; 8 nucleotides match TRBD2. V lost 4 bases and J lost 16; bases outside the gene matches: 12. The length of the CDR3 is 13 residues. Germline CDR1 and CDR2: SNHLY and FYNNEI. The CDR3 spells CASSGGLRGAYFF. The CDR3 region has the DNA TGTGCCAGCAGTGGGGGCCTGCGGGGGGCCTACTTCTTC.

The chain employs TRBV6-5 and TRBJ2-7, with D perhaps matching TRBD2 (5 bases). Germline loops: CDR1 MNHEY, CDR2 SVGAGI. Trimming took 0 bases from V and 7 from J, leaving 10 bases between them. The CDR3 consists of 13 residues. This CDR3 reads CASSYSTGWEQYF. CDR3 DNA: TGTGCCAGCAGTTACTCGACGGGGTGGGAGCAGTACTTC.

A single count supports this clonotype. V and J are TRBV7-2 and TRBJ1-3; no firm D call. Trimming shortened V by 5 bases and J by 1 base, and 9 bases separated the two germline ends. The germline V gene has CDR1 SGHTA and CDR2 FQGNSA. The CDR3 consists of 14 residues. In nucleotides, the CDR3 is TGTGCCAGCAGCCCTACACTATCTGGAAACACCATATATTTT. Amino acids: CASSPTLSGNTIYF.

This clonotype was seen only a few times. The DNA for the CDR3 is TGTGCCAGCAGTTACTCGATCAGCGGGGGTGATACGCAGTATTTT. Its protein is CASSYSISGGDTQYF. The V call is TRBV6-6, the J call TRBJ2-3; 8 nucleotides align to TRBD2. CDR3 length: 15 amino acids. Germline V gene sequence: CDR1 MNHNY, CDR2 SVGAGI (reference sequence). Trimming at V came to 0 bases and at J to 6 bases, leaving 5 bases not matched to a gene.

There are a few counts of this clonotype. V gene TRBV29-1 combines with J gene TRBJ2-7; 7 bases match TRBD1. CDR3 length: 13 amino acids. V dropped 7 bases and J dropped 2; count of bases not matched to a gene: 8. Germline lookup yields CDR1 SQVTM and CDR2 ANQGSEA. CDR3 in DNA: TGCAGCGCGGCGAGAGGGACAGCCTACGAGCAGTACTTC. The encoded protein is CSAARGTAYEQYF.

This clonotype has only a few counts. The chain couples TRBV5-1 to TRBJ2-5; tentative D call: TRBD1 (5 bases). Trimming took off 4 bases at V and 2 bases at J, with 9 bases between the two ends. Germline V lookup: CDR1 SGHRS, CDR2 YFSETQ. The CDR3 runs to 13 residues. The CDR3 nucleotides read TGCGCCAGCAGCGCAGGGTGGCAAGAGACCCAGTACTTC. Encoded protein: CASSAGWQETQYF. The full variable domain, with the rest looked up from reference TRBV5-1 and TRBJ2-5, is KAGVTQTPRYLIKTRGQQVTLSCSPISGHRSVSWYQQTPGQGLQFLFEYFSETQRNKGNFPGRFSGRQFSNSRSEMNVSTLELGDSALYLCASSAGWQETQYFGPGTRLLVL.

The sample holds many counts of this clonotype. This sequence joins TRBV4-2 and TRBJ1-1; D gene uncertain. Trimming removed 1 base from V and 13 bases from J, with 25 bases in between. This CDR3 is 16 amino acids long. Germline CDR1 is LGHNA and CDR2 is YNFKEQ. The CDR3 here is CASSQARFEVGKRDFF. The CDR3 DNA reads TGTGCCAGCAGCCAAGCAAGGTTCGAGGTTGGGAAAAGGGATTTCTTT.

This clonotype appeared many times. The chain carries TRBV7-2 and TRBJ2-3; no reliable D call. V was clipped by 1 base and J by 9 bases, with 11 bases between them. The CDR3 is 13 residues long. Germline V gene lookup returns CDR1 SGHTA and CDR2 FQGNSA. As DNA, the CDR3 is TGTGCCAGCAGCTTAGAACTTAAAGAAACGCAGTATTTT. Translation: CASSLELKETQYF.

This clonotype has only a few counts. The chain combines TRBV6-5 with TRBJ1-1; TRBD1 might be the D (6 bases). The germline gives CDR1 MNHEY, CDR2 SVGAGI. Trimming shortened V by 7 bases and J by 0 bases, and 12 bases separated the two germline ends. The CDR3 spans 14 residues. This CDR3 is CASNRGGVNTEAFF. CDR3 in DNA: TGTGCCAGCAATAGAGGGGGAGTGAACACTGAAGCTTTCTTT.

The genes are TRBV29-1 and TRBJ2-7; D perhaps matches TRBD1 (5 bases). CDR1 SQVTM and CDR2 ANQGSEA come from the germline V gene. The V gene lost 1 base and the J gene lost 2 bases, with 15 bases spanning the gap. The CDR3 covers 15 residues. CDR3 loop: CSVEVPGNPTYEQYF. The DNA for the CDR3 is TGCAGCGTTGAAGTCCCAGGGAACCCCACCTACGAGCAGTACTTC.

This rearrangement joins TRBV20-1 to TRBJ1-1; D not certain. Germline V gives CDR1 DFQATT, CDR2 SNEGSKA (reference sequence). The V gene lost 6 bases and the J gene lost 1 base, with 15 bases spanning the gap. This CDR3 has 14 amino acids. The CDR3 protein is CSAEIGPQNTEAFF. CDR3 DNA: TGCAGTGCCGAGATAGGGCCCCAGAACACTGAAGCTTTCTTT.

This rearrangement joins TRBV29-1 to TRBJ2-7; D is uncertain. Germline lookup yields CDR1 SQVTM and CDR2 ANQGSEA. This CDR3 has 14 amino acids. V was trimmed by 1 base and J by 2 bases, leaving 12 bases between them. The CDR3 DNA follows: TGCAGCGTTGAAGGGGAAGGAGCCACCTACGAGCAGTACTTC. Amino acid sequence: CSVEGEGATYEQYF.

This clonotype was found a few times. CDR3 sequence (DNA): TGCAGCGTTGAATGGGGACAGTCCAGGACCCAGTACTTC. It specifies CSVEWGQSRTQYF. The J gene is TRBJ2-5, the V gene TRBV29-1; TRBD1 aligns across 7 bases. Looked up from germline, CDR1 is SQVTM and CDR2 is ANQGSEA. The CDR3 sequence is 13 residues long. Trimming cost V 2 bases and J 7 bases; bases outside gene matches: 7.

At least ten counts were recorded for this clonotype. This chain links TRBV7-3 with TRBJ2-2; no clear D gene. The CDR3 totals 13 residues. The germline V and J ends were trimmed by 4 bases and 6 bases, with 9 bases remaining between them. Looked up from germline, CDR1 is SGHTA and CDR2 is FQGTGA. The CDR3 DNA reads TGTGCCAGCAGCTCACCCTTGGCCGGGGAGCTGTTTTTT. It yields the protein CASSSPLAGELFF.

As DNA, the CDR3 is TGTGCCAGCAGTTTATCGAGACAGGGGGCTTTTAAGCTAACAGTC. Translation: CASSLSRQGAFKLTV. The V and J genes are TRBV27 and TRBJ2-7, with 10 bases that match TRBD1. The CDR3 contains 15 residues. Germline V gene data show CDR1 as MNHEY and CDR2 as SMNVEV (reference sequence).